These 14 T cell receptor beta chains came from one sample sequenced in a study of blood T cells in healthy people across ages. A second about 7 to 12 cycle PCR used barcoded and J-beta primers. TCRdb used MiXCR to reprocess the 5' RACE reads, holding one entry per CDR3 protein. The data contain around 700,000 distinct CDR3 sequences, roughly 25% of them seen just once; the ten biggest clones take up more than 8.5%. These same records also appear under a second study, on T cells of mothers and their children.

The sequencing sample was made of blood. The source of these receptors is a boy aged 5 to 17 in good health.

The rearrangement joins TRBV29-1 to TRBJ1-1; tentatively, D is TRBD1 (5 bases). The V end was cut by 8 bases, the J end by 0 bases, with 16 bases between. In germline, CDR1 is SQVTM, CDR2 ANQGSEA. The CDR3 has 14 residues. The CDR3 nucleotides read TGCAGCACCTTCACGGGGCAATTGAACACTGAAGCTTTCTTT. Amino acid sequence: CSTFTGQLNTEAFF.

The chain joins TRBV6-2 or TRBV6-3 to TRBJ2-7; TRBD1 aligns across 7 bases. V dropped 0 bases and J dropped 3; count of bases not matched to a gene: 20. This CDR3 is built from 20 residues. The germline gives CDR1 MNHEY, CDR2 SVGEGT. The CDR3, as DNA: TGTGCCAGCAGTTACTCAATTTTGGGGACAGCACCGGTACCGAGCTACGAGCAGTACTTC. Its translation: CASSYSILGTAPVPSYEQYF.

A word on this clonotype: The junction departs from germline at one end; a sequencing error may be responsible. V gene TRBV5-1 combines with J gene TRBJ2-5; D is perhaps TRBD1 or TRBD2 (5 bases each). The CDR3 is 13 amino acids. Germline loops: CDR1 SGHRS, CDR2 YFSETQ. The CDR3 sequence: CASSLVGGEAQYF. The CDR3 region has the DNA TGCGCCAGCAGCTTGGTTGGGGGAGAGGCCCAGTACTTC.

This clonotype appeared a few times. The rearrangement uses TRBV29-1 and TRBJ1-2; 7 bases align to TRBD1. The CDR3 consists of 16 residues. CDR1 is SQVTM, CDR2 ANQGSEA, per germline. V was clipped by 8 bases and J by 1 base; unmatched bases: 16. This chain's CDR3 is CSTEGGTGQHNYGYTF. In DNA form, the CDR3 reads TGCAGCACTGAGGGGGGAACGGGACAGCATAACTATGGCTACACCTTC.

In its sample, this clonotype was seen a few times. Its ends do not fully match the called genes, so a read error is possible. J is TRBJ2-4 and V is TRBV7-2, with D hard to call. In germline, CDR1 is SGHTA, CDR2 FQGNSA. The length of the CDR3 is 15 residues. CDR3 sequence (DNA): TGTGCCAGCAGCTCCTTCTCTTCTGCCAAAAACGTTCAGTACTTC. This codes for CASSSFSSAKNVQYF.

This clonotype was observed a handful of times. This chain joins TRBV6-1 and TRBJ2-5; TRBD2 matches at 11 bases. The germline gives CDR1 MNHNS, CDR2 SASEGT. The CDR3 spans 16 residues. The ends lost 2 bases at V and 2 bases at J; junction bases unmatched: 4. The CDR3 loop reads CASSERGLAEQETQYF. In DNA, the CDR3 is TGTGCCAGCAGTGAACGGGGACTAGCGGAACAAGAGACCCAGTACTTC.

The genes are TRBV29-1 and TRBJ2-3; 8 bases line up with TRBD1. The V gene end was trimmed by 7 bases and the J gene end by 6 bases; junction bases not matched to a gene: 12. The CDR3 consists of 14 residues. Germline CDR1 and CDR2: SQVTM and ANQGSEA. This CDR3 reads CSARSDRAGDTQYF. CDR3 nucleotide sequence: TGCAGCGCGCGTTCGGACAGGGCGGGCGATACGCAGTATTTT.

The sample holds a few counts of this clonotype. The genes are TRBV7-2 and TRBJ2-5; D might be TRBD2 (6 bases). The DNA end lines up better with TRBJ2-1; the J call may be wrong. Germline V CDR1 and CDR2: SGHTA, FQGNSA. This CDR3 is 16 amino acids long. CDR3: CASSPEAWAGRDEQFF. Here the CDR3 DNA reads TGTGCCAGCAGCCCGGAAGCCTGGGCGGGGCGGGATGAGCAGTTCTTC.

The chain recombines TRBV10-3 with TRBJ2-3; D gene uncertain. The CDR3 is made up of 14 amino acids. Germline V CDR1 and CDR2: ENHRY, SYGVKD. V lost 0 bases and J 2 bases, leaving 6 bases between the germline ends. CDR3 sequence reads: CAISESDDTDTQYF. CDR3 sequence (DNA): TGTGCCATCAGTGAGTCCGACGACACAGATACGCAGTATTTT.

This clonotype was recorded a few times. This chain links TRBV7-8 with TRBJ2-5, with TRBD1 as a possible D gene (5 bases). Germline V lookup: CDR1 SGHVS, CDR2 FQNEAQ. The CDR3 is 13 residues long. V was trimmed by 10 bases and J by 1 base, leaving 13 bases between them. CDR3 protein: CATRPTAQETQYF. Written as DNA, the CDR3 is TGTGCCACCCGACCGACAGCCCAAGAGACCCAGTACTTC.

The chain employs TRBV12-3 or TRBV12-4 and TRBJ2-5, with a possible D match to TRBD2 (6 bases). Near its end, the DNA agrees better with TRBJ2-7, so the J call may be wrong. The CDR3 sequence is 14 residues long. DNA of the CDR3: TGTGCCAGCAGTGCGGGACTGGGAAACTACGAGCAGTACTTC. Protein product: CASSAGLGNYEQYF.

This clonotype was seen a handful of times. The chain joins TRBV4-2 to TRBJ2-1, with 7 bases lining up with TRBD2. This CDR3 has 16 residues. V was pared by 4 bases and J by 3 bases, with 9 bases of the junction left unmatched. CDR1 LGHNA and CDR2 YNFKEQ come from the germline V gene. CDR3 bases: TGTGCCAGCAGCCGGACCCCGCTAGCGGACTACAATGAGCAGTTCTTC. Its translation: CASSRTPLADYNEQFF.

The CDR3 DNA reads TGTGCCACCAGTGAACCGGACAGGTTAGGTGTTTCGGACATTCAGTACTTC. Translation gives CATSEPDRLGVSDIQYF. The J gene is TRBJ2-4, the V gene TRBV24-1; 7 bases are a match to TRBD1. CDR3 length: 17 amino acids. J was trimmed by 8 bases and V by 4 bases; bases with no gene match: 16. Per the germline V gene, CDR1 is KGHDR and CDR2 is SFDVKD.

This clonotype was detected a few times. One end of the junction is discordant with germline, which a read error may explain. The chain joins TRBV3-1 to TRBJ2-5; TRBD1 aligns across 7 bases. The CDR3 covers 11 residues. CDR1 is LGHDT and CDR2 is YNNKEL in the germline V gene (reference sequence). This chain's CDR3 is CASSHGTAQHF. Written as DNA, the CDR3 is TGTGCCAGCAGCCACGGGACAGCACAACATTTC.